This TCR beta chain derives from a study of T cells in Graves' hyperthyroidism and ophthalmopathy. PBMCs were obtained from 10 ml fresh peripheral blood. RNA transcripts provided the source from which TCR beta CDR3 regions were amplified. Carried out on the TCR CDR3, a first-round RT-PCR used the HTBI primer set. TCRdb itself ran the multiplex PCR reads through MiXCR, one entry per CDR3 protein. This repertoire shows more than 550,000 distinct CDR3 sequences, 15% to 20% found once; its top ten account for 15% to 17%. V shed 5 bases and J 2 bases; nucleotides not matched to a gene: 10. From germline, CDR1 is SGHVS and CDR2 FNYEAQ. CDR3 length equals 16 residues. This clonotype was counted at least ten times.

The J gene is TRBJ2-7, the V gene TRBV7-6; 9 bases line up with TRBD2. The clonotype was recovered from a middle-aged man with Graves' hyperthyroidism. The sequenced material came from blood. The DNA for the CDR3 is TGTGCCAGCAGCCACCCCCTAGCGGGGAACCCCTACGAGCAGTACTTC. It specifies CASSHPLAGNPYEQYF.